This TCR beta chain was observed in a study of beta chain features in type 1 diabetes. Concerning this clone itself: What it recognizes is unknown.

Study-wide findings and caveats: The study found that naive, central memory and Treg TCRB repertoires appeared more similar in patients than in healthy donors. Type 1 diabetes patients had moderately but significantly shorter TCRB CDR3s in all four CD4+ subsets.

Expressed TCRB transcripts were sequenced, since all the RNA that had been isolated was reverse transcribed. The method was immunoSEQ multiplex PCR; TCRdb's version includes in-frame clones alone and lacks a portion of them. Among about 650,000 clones listed, around 12% were seen once. This CDR3 region has 14 residues. Trimming took off 6 bases at V and 0 bases at J, with 11 bases between the two ends. In germline, CDR1 is MNHNY, CDR2 SVGAGI (reference sequence). The TCR originated in a man aged 25 to 40 with type 1 diabetes. J is TRBJ1-1 and V is TRBV6-6, with D tentatively TRBD1 (6 bases). The sequenced sample consisted of naive CD4+ T cells from blood. The CDR3 sequence is CASRKGQMNTEAFF. The DNA of the CDR3 is TGTGCCAGCAGAAAAGGACAGATGAACACTGAAGCTTTCTTT.